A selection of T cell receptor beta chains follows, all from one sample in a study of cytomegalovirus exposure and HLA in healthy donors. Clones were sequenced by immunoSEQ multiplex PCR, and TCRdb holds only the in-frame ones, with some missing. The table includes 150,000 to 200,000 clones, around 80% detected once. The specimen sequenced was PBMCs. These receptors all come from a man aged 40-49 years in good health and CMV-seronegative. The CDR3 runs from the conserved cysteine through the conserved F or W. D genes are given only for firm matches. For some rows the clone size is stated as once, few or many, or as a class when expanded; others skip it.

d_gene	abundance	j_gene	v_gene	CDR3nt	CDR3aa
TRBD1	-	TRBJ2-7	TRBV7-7	TGTGCTAGCAGCGACGGGACAGAAACCTACGAGCAGTACTTC	CASSDGTETYEQYF
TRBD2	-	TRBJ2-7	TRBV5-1	TGCGCCAGCAGCTTGGCGACTAGCGGGAGAGGAGGGAAGTACTTC	CASSLATSGRGGKYF
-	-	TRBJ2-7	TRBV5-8	TGTGCCAGCGATTCCGGGCAGTACTTC	CASDSGQYF
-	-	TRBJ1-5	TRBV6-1	TGTGCCAGCAGTGACGTTGGAGGGTTGGGCAATCAGCCCCAGCATTTT	CASSDVGGLGNQPQHF
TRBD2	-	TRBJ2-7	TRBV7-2	TGTGCCAGCAGCCGGCTAGCGGGAGGGTCCTACGAGCAGTACTTC	CASSRLAGGSYEQYF
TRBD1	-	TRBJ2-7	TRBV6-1	TGTGCCAGCAGTGTGACAGGGGTCGAGCAGTACTTC	CASSVTGVEQYF
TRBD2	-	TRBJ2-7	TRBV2	TGTGCCAGTACCTTAGCGGGAGTAGGTTACGAGCAGTACTTC	CASTLAGVGYEQYF
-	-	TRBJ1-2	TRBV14	TGTGCCAGCAGCCGACGAGGGAGTGGCTATGGCTACACCTTC	CASSRRGSGYGYTF
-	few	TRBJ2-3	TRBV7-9	TGTGCCAGCAGCTTAGTACAGGGCCCAGATACGCAGTATTTT	CASSLVQGPDTQYF
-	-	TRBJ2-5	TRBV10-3	TGTGCAGGGGGGGGCCGGGGTAGCGAGAGGATCAAAGAGACCCAGTACTTC	CAGGGRGSERIKETQYF
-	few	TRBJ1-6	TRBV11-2	TGTGCCAGCAGTCTCACCGCGAATTCACCCCTCCACTTT	CASSLTANSPLHF
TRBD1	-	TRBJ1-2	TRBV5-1	TGCGCCAGCAGGACGGGTGGACAGGGGGTTTACACCTTC	CASRTGGQGVYTF
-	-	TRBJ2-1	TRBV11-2	TGTGCCAGCAGCCCTCGGCGGGGTGGGGAGCCTCCCTCCAATGAGCAGTTCTTC	CASSPRRGGEPPSNEQFF
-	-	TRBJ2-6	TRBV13	TGTGCCACCATGGGGGGTACTGGGGCCAACGTCCTGACTTTC	CATMGGTGANVLTF
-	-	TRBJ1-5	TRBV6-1	TGTGCCAGCAGTGACGGACACAATCAGCCCCAGCATTTT	CASSDGHNQPQHF
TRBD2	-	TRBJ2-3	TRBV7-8	TGTGCCAGCAGCTTTGGGGGGGGACTAGCGGACACAGATACGCAGTATTTT	CASSFGGGLADTDTQYF
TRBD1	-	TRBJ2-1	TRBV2	TGTGCCAGCAGAAAGGACAGGAGCTCCTACAATGAGCAGTTCTTC	CASRKDRSSYNEQFF
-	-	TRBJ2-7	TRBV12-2	TGTGCAAGTGAACTAGCGGGAGATTTCCGACAACTCTACGAGCAGTACTTC	CASELAGDFRQLYEQYF
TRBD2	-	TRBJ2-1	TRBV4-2	TGTGCCAGCAGCATGTTGGAGCGGGATTCCGTCGAGCAGTTCTTC	CASSMLERDSVEQFF
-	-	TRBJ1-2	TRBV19	TGTGCCAGTAGTACCCTCAGGGGAGATGGCTACACCTTC	CASSTLRGDGYTF
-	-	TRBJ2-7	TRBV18	TGTGCCAGCTCCCCGGGACAAAACTACGAGCAGTACTTC	CASSPGQNYEQYF
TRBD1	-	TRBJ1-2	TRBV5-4	TGTGCCAGCAGCCATAAGACAGGGAACTATGGCTACACCTTC	CASSHKTGNYGYTF
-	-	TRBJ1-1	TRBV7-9	TGTGCCAGCAGCTTAGTGGGCAGGTTAAACACTGAAGCTTTCTTT	CASSLVGRLNTEAFF
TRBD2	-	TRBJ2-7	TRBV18	TGTGCCAGCTCACCACGGACTAGCCACCGGGAGCAGTACTTC	CASSPRTSHREQYF
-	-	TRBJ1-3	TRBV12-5	TGTGCTAGTGGTTTGGTTAGGGGGGGACGGTCCTCTGGAAACACCATATATTTT	CASGLVRGGRSSGNTIYF
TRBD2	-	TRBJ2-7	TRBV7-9	TGTGCCAGCAGCTCCGGGACTACCTACTCCTACGAGCAGTACTTC	CASSSGTTYSYEQYF
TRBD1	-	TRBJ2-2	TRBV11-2	TGTGCCAGCCGCCAGACAGGGGCGAACGGGGAGCTGTTTTTT	CASRQTGANGELFF
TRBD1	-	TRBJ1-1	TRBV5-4	TGTGCCAGCAGCTTGGGAAAGACAGGGAATGAAGCTTTCTTT	CASSLGKTGNEAFF
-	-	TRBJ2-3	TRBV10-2	TGCGCCAGCAGGGAGATCCAAGCGGATACGCAGTATTTT	CASREIQADTQYF
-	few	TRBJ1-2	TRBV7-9	TGTTCCAGCAGCTACCAGCAGACAGACAGAAACTATGGCTACACCTTC	CSSSYQQTDRNYGYTF
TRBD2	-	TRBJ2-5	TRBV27	TGTGCCAGCACAAGCTTGGGACTAGCGGAAGAGACCCAGTACTTC	CASTSLGLAEETQYF
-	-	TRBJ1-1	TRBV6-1	TGTGCCAGCAGGTCCGGGGGAGGCACTGAAGCTTTCTTT	CASRSGGGTEAFF
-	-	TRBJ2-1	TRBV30	TGTGCCTGGGGGAGGTCCGCGACAGCCTACAATGAGCAGTTCTTC	CAWGRSATAYNEQFF
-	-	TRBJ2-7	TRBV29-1	TGCAGCGTTGAAGGTACCGACACTTCTTCCTACGAGCAGTACTTC	CSVEGTDTSSYEQYF
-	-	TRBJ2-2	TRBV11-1	TGTGCCAGCAGCCGGAGACGCGCGAACACCGGGGAGCTGTTTTTT	CASSRRRANTGELFF
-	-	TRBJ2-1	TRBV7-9	TGTTCCAGCAGCCCCCAGGGGAGAGGGAGGGCCACCTACAATGAGCAGTTCTTC	CSSSPQGRGRATYNEQFF
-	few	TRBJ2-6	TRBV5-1	TGCGCCAGCAGCTCTACAGTCTCTGGGGCCAACGGCCTGACTTTC	CASSSTVSGANGLTF
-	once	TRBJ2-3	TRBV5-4	TGTGCCAGCAGCTTGGAGGGAGGCAAAACAGATACGCAGTATTTT	CASSLEGGKTDTQYF
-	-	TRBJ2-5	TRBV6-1	TGTGCCACCGGATCTTGGGCAGAGACCCAGTACTTC	CATGSWAETQYF
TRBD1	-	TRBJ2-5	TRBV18	TGTGCCAGCTCTCCGTCGACAGGGGGGGAAGAGACCCAGTACTTC	CASSPSTGGEETQYF
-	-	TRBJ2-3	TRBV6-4	TGTGCCAGCAGTCCGCTCCCCGGGGGAGATACGCAGTATTTT	CASSPLPGGDTQYF
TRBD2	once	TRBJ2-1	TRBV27	TGTGCCAGCAGGAGAGGCGGGAGGGCTGAGAATGAGCAGTTCTTC	CASRRGGRAENEQFF